This TCR beta chain was profiled in a study of shared clonotypes between healthy human individuals. CD4+ cells yielded CD45RA+ naive and CD45RA-negative memory subsets. In germline, CDR1 is SGHRS, CDR2 YFSETQ. Trimming removed 2 bases at V and 5 bases at J, with 10 bases between. The CDR3 has 13 residues. Study-wide points: Larger estimated richness was generally recorded for naive subsets relative to memory subsets. Researchers sampled only blood; tissue repertoires likely differ.

Note on this clone: Its target is not known. Other DNA sequences of this sample code for an identical CDR3.

Profiling relied on immunoSEQ multiplex PCR, and the TCRdb table lists in-frame clones only, not all of them. The sample lists 1,400,000 or so clones, approximately 98.5% occurring once. The source is a man aged 30 to 39 in good health. The chain employs TRBV5-1 and TRBJ2-5, with TRBD1 as a possible D gene (5 bases). Sequenced input: naive CD4+ T cells sorted from blood. Subset: CD45RA+ positively selected. The CDR3 DNA reads TGCGCCAGCAGCTTAGGGGCTTTGGAGACCCAGTACTTC. It is translated as CASSLGALETQYF.